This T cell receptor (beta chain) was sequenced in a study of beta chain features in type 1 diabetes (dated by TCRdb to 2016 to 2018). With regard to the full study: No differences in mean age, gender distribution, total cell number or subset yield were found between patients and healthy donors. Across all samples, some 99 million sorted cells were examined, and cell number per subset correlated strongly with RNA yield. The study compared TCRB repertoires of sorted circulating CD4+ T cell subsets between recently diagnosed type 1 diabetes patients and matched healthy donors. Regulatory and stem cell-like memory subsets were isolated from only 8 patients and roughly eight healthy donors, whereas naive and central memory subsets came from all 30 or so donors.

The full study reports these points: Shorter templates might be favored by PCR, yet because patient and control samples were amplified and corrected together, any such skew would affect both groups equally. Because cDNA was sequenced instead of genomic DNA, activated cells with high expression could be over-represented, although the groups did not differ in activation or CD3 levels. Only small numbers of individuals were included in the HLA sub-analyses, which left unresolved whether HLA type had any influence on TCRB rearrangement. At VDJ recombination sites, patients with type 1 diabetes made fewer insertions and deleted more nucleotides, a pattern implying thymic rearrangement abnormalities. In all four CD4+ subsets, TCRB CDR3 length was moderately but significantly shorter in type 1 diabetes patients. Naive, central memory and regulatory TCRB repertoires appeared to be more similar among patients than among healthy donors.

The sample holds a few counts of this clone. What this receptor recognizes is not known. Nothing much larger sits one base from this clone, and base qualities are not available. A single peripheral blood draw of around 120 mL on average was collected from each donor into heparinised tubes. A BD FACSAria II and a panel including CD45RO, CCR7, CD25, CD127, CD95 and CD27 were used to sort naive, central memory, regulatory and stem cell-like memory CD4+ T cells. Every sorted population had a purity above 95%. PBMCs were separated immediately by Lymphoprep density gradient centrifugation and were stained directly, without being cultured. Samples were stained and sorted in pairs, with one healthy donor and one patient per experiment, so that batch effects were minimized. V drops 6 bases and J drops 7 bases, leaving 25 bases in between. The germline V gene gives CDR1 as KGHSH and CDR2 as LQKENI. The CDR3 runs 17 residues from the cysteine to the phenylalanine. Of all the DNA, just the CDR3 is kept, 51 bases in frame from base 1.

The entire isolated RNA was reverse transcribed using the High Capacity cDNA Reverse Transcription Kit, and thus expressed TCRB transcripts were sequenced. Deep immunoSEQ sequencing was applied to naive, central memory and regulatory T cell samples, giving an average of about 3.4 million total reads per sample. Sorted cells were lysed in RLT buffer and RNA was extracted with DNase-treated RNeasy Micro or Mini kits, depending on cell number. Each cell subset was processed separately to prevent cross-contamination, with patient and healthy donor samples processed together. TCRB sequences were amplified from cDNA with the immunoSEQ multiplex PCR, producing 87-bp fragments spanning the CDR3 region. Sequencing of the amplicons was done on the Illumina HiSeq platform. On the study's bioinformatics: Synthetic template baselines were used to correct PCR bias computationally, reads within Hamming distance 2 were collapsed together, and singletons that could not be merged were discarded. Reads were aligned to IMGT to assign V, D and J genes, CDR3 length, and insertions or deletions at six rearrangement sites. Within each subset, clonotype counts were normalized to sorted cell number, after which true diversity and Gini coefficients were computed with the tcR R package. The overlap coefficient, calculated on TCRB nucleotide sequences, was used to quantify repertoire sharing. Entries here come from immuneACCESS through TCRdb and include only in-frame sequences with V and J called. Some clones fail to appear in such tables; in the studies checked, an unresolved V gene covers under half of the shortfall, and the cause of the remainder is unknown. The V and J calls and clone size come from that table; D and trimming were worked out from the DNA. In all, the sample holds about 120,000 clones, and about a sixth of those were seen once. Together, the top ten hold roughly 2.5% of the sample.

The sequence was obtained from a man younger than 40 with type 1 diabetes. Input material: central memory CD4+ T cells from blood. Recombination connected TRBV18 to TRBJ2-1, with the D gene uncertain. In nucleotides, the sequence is TGTGCCAGCTCGACGCCTAACCCCCACGGCGTGGGAAATGAGCAGTTCTTC. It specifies CASSTPNPHGVGNEQFF.